The text below deals with one T cell receptor (beta chain). This sample was taken from a study of blood T cell repertoires in COVID-19. Study summary: The samples span acute and convalescent COVID-19 from the United States, Italy and Spain.

This CDR3 contains 15 residues. Germline CDR1 reads MDHEN; CDR2 reads SYDVKM. With 6 bases removed from V and 0 bases from J, the gap between germline ends came to 15 bases. The Seattle site enrolled patients during active infection and followed them longitudinally. Original methodology: Nucleated cell number was recorded as an estimate derived from reference gene primer amplification. The assay was immunoSEQ multiplex PCR, and TCRdb's table has in-frame clones only and misses some. V, J and clone size derive from that table, while D and trimming were established from the DNA sequence. This sample has about 140,000 clones; about four fifths occur once, and the top ten carry around 9%.

Specimen: peripheral blood. The receptor's source is a man aged 30-40 years with COVID-19, enrolled during active disease. V gene TRBV28 combines with J gene TRBJ2-7; TRBD1 might be the D (5 bases). The CDR3 reads CASSLMGLLSYEQYF. The CDR3 DNA follows: TGTGCCAGCAGCCTAATGGGGCTGCTCTCCTACGAGCAGTACTTC.